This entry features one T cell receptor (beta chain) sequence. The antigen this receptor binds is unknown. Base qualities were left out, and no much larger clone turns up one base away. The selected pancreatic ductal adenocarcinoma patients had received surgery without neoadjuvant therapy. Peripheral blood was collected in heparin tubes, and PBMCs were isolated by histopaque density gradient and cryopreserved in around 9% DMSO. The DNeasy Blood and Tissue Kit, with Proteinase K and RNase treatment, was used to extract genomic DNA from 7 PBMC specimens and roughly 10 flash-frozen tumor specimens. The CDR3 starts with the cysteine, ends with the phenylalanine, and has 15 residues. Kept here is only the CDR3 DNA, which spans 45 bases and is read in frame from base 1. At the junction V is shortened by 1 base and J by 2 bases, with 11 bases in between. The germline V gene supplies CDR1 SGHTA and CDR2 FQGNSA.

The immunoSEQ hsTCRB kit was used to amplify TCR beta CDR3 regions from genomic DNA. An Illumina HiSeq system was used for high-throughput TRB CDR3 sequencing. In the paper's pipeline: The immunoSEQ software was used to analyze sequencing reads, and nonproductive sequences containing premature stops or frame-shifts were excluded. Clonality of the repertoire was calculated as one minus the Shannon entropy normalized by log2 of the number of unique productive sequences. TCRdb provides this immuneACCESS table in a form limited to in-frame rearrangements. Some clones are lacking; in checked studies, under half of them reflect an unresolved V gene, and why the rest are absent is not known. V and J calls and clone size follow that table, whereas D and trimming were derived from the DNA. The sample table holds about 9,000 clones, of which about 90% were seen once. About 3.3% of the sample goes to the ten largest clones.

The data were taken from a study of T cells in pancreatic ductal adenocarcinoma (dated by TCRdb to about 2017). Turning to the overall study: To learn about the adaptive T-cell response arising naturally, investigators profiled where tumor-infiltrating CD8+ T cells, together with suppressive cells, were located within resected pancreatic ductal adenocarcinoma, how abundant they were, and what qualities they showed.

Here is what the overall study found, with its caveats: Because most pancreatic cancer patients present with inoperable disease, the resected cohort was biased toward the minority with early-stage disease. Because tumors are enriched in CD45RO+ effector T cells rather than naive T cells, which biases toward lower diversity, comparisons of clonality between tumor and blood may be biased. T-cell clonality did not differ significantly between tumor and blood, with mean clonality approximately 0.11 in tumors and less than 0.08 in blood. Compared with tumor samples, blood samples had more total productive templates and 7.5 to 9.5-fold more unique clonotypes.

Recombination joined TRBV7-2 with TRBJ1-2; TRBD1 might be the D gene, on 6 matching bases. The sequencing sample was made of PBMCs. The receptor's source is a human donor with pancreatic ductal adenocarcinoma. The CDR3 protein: CASSLGPGENYGYTF. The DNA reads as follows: TGTGCCAGCAGCTTAGGTCCAGGGGAGAACTATGGCTACACCTTC.